This T cell receptor (beta chain) was captured in a study of patients and donors after allogeneic stem cell transplantation. J gave up 3 bases and V 5 bases, and 11 bases lay outside the gene matches. The CDR3 consists of 16 residues. Looked up from germline, CDR1 is MNHNS and CDR2 is SASEGT. TCRdb itself ran the RT-PCR reads through MiXCR, one entry per CDR3 protein. The data show more than 850,000 distinct CDR3 sequences, more than 15% seen once. The sequenced sample was blood, either unsorted or a sorted T cell fraction (not recorded which). The clonotype originates from a human donor who was either an allogeneic HSCT recipient or a stem cell or donor lymphocyte infusion donor (not recorded which). It is not recorded whose cells these are; they may come from a transplant donor. V usage is TRBV6-1 and J usage is TRBJ2-5; 8 bases are shared with TRBD1. The CDR3 sequence is CASSPSPGTGEETQYF. DNA of the CDR3: TGTGCCAGCAGTCCTTCGCCCGGGACAGGTGAAGAGACCCAGTACTTC.